This T cell receptor beta chain was retrieved from a study of cytomegalovirus exposure and HLA in healthy donors. This clone has more than one count but fewer than ten. Germline CDR1 SEHNR, CDR2 FQNEAQ (reference sequence). This CDR3 is built from 18 residues. V trimming: 5 bases; J trimming: 0 bases; junction bases outside the gene matches: 11. PCR used 60 Vbeta primers and 13 Jbeta primers. Measured with immunoSEQ multiplex PCR; TCRdb has only the in-frame clones, and not every one. The table lists around 180,000 clones, approximately 80% of them singletons. The clonotype was recovered from a male donor in good health and CMV-seronegative. The chain links TRBV7-9 to TRBJ1-5; TRBD1 aligns across 9 bases. Sample: PBMCs. The CDR3, as DNA: TGTGCCAGCAGCGCTCTTACGGGACAGGGACATAGCAATCAGCCCCAGCATTTT. Encoded protein: CASSALTGQGHSNQPQHF.